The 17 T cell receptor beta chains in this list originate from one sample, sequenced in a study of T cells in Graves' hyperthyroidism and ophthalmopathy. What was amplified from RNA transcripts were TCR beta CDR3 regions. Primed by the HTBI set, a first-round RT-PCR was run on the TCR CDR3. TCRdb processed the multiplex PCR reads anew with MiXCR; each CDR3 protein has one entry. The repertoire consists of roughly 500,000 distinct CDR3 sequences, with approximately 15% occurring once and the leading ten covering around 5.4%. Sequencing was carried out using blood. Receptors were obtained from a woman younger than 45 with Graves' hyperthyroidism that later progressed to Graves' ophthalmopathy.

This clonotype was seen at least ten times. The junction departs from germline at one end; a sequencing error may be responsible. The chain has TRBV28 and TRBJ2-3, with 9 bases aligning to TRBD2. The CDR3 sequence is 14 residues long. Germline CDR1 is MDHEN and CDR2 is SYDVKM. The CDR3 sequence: CASILAGAADTQYF. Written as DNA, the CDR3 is TGTGCCAGCATTTTAGCGGGAGCGGCGGATACGCAGTATTTT.

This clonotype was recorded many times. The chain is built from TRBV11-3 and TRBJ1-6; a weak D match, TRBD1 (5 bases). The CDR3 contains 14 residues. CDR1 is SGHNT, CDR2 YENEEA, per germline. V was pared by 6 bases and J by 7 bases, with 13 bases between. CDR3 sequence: CASSLAGWNSPLHF. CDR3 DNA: TGTGCCAGCAGTCTGGCAGGGTGGAATTCACCCCTCCACTTT. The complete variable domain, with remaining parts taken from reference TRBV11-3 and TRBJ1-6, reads EAGVVQSPRYKIIEKKQPVAFWCNPISGHNTLYWYLQNLGQGPELLIRYENEEAVDDSQLPKDRFSAERLKGVDSTLKIQPAELGDSAVYLCASSLAGWNSPLHFGNGTRLTVT.

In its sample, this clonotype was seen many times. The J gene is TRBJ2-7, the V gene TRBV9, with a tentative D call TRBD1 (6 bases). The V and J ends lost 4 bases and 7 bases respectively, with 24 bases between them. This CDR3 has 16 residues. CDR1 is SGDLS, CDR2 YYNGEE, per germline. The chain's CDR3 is CASSPHGAGESREQYF. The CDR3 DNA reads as TGTGCCAGCAGCCCCCATGGAGCAGGGGAGAGTCGGGAGCAGTACTTC.

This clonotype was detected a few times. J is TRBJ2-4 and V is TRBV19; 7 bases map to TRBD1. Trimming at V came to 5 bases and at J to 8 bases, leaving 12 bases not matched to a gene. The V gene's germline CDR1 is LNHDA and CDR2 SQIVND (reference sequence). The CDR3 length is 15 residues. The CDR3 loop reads CASSPDGQAPDIQYF. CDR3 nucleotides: TGTGCCAGTAGTCCTGACGGACAGGCGCCGGACATTCAGTACTTC.

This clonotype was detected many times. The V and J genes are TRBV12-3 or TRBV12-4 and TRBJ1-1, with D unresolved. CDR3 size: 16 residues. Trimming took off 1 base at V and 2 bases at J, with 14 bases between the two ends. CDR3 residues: CASSLVFTLGNTEAFF. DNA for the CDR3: TGTGCCAGCAGTTTAGTTTTTACACTGGGAAACACTGAAGCTTTCTTT.

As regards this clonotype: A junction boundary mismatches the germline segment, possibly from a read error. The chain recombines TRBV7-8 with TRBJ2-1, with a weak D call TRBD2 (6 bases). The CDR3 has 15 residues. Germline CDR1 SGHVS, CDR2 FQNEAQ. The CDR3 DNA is TGTGCCAGCAGCCCCTCGCGGGACCACTACAATGAGCAGTCCTTC. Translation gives CASSPSRDHYNEQSF.

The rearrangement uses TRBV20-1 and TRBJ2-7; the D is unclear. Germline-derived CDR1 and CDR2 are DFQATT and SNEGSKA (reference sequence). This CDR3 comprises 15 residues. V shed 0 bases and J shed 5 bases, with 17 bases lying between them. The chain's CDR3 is CSARDLQFSRDEQYF. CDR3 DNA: TGCAGTGCTAGAGATCTACAGTTTTCCCGGGACGAGCAGTACTTC.

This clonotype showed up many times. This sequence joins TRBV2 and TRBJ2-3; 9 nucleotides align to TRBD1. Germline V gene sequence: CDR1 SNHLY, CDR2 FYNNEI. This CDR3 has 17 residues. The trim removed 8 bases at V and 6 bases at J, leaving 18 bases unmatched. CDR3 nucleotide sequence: TGTGCCAGCGGGGGACAGGGAGAGATCCCAAGGCTCGATACGCAGTATTTT. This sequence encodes CASGGQGEIPRLDTQYF.

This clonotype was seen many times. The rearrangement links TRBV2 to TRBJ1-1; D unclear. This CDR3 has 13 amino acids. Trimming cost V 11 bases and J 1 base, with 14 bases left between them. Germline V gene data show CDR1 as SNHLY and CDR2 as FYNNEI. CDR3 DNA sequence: TGTGCCGGTACTTACGAGCAGAACACTGAAGCTTTCTTT. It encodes CAGTYEQNTEAFF.

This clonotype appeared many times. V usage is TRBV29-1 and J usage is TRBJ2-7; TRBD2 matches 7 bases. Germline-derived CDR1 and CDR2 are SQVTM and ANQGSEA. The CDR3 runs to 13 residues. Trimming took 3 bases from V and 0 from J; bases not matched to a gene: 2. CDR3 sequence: CSVDGGSSYEQYF. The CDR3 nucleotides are TGCAGCGTTGACGGCGGGAGCTCCTACGAGCAGTACTTC.

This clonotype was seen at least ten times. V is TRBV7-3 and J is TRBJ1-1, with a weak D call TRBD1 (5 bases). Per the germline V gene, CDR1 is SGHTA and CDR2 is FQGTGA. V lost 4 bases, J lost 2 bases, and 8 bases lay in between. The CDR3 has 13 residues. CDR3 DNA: TGTGCCAGCAGCTCAGGGATTAACACTGAAGCTTTCTTT. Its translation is CASSSGINTEAFF.

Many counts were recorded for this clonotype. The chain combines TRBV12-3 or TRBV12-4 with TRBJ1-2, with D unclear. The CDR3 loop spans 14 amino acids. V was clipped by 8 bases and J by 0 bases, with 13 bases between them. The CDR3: CASSKEPANYGYTF. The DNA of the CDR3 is TGTGCCAGCTCTAAGGAACCCGCTAACTATGGCTACACCTTC.

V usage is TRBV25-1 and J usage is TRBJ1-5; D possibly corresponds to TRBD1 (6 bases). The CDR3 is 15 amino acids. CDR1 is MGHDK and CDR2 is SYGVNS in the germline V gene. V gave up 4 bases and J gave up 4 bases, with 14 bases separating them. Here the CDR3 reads CASSGVGGGNQPQHF. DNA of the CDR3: TGTGCCAGCAGTGGGGTGGGAGGGGGGAATCAGCCCCAGCATTTT.

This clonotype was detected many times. CDR3 in amino acids: CASSYGTGLYRTEAFF. The CDR3 coding sequence is TGTGCCAGCAGTTACGGGACAGGGCTGTATCGGACTGAAGCTTTCTTT. The V call is TRBV6-2 or TRBV6-3, the J call TRBJ1-1; TRBD1 matches 9 bases. The CDR3 length is 16 residues. Germline CDR1 and CDR2: MNHEY and SVGEGT. Germline trimming cut 2 bases from V and 5 bases from J; bases unmatched to any gene: 9.

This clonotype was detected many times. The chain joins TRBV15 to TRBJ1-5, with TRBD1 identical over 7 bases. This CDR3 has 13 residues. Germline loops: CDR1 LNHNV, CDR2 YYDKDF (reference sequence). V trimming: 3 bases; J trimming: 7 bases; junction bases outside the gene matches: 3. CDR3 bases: TGTGCCACCAGCAGGACAGGGTCCCAGCCCCAGCATTTT. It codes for CATSRTGSQPQHF.

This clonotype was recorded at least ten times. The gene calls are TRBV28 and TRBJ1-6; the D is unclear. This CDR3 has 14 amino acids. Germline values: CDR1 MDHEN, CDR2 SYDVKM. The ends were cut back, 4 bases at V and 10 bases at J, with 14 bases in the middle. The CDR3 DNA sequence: TGTGCCAGCAGTTCTCAACATGTCTCCTCACCCCTCCACTTT. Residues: CASSSQHVSSPLHF.

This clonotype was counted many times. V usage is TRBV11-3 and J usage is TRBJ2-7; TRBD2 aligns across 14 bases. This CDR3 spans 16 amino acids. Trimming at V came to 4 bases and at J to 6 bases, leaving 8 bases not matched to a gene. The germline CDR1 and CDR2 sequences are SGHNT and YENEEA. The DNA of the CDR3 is TGTGCCAGCAGCTCATTTCCGACTAGCGGGAGGGGCGAGCAGTACTTC. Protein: CASSSFPTSGRGEQYF.